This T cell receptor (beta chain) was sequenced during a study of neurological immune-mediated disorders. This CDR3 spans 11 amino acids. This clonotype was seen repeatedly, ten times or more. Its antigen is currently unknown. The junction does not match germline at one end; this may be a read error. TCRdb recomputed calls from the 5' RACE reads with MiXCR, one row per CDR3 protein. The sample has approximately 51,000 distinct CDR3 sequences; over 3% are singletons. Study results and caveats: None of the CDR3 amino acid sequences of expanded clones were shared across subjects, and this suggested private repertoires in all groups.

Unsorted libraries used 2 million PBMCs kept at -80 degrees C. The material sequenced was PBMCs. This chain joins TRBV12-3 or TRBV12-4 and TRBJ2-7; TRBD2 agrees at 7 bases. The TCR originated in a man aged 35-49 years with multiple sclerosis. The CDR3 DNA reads TGTGCCAGCAGTTTCTCCGGGACTATTAGATTC. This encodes CASSFSGTIRF.